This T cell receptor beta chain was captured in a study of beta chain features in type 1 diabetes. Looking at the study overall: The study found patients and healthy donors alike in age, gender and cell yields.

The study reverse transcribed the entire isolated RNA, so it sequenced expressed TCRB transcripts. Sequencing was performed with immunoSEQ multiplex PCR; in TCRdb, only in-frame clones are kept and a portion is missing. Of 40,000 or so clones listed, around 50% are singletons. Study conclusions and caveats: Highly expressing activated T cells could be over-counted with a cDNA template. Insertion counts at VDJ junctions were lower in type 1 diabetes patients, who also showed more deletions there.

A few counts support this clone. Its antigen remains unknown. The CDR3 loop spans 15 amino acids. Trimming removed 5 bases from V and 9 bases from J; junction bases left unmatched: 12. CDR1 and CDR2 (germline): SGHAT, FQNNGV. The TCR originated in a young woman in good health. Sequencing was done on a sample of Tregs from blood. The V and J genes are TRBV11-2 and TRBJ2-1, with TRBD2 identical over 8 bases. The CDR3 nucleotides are TGTGCCAGCAGCGCGCCGGGACTAGGGAACGGTGAGCAGTTCTTC. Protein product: CASSAPGLGNGEQFF.